The entry that follows covers one T cell receptor beta chain sequence. Germline V lookup: CDR1 MNHNY, CDR2 SVGAGI (reference sequence). The CDR3 runs to 14 residues. The V segment lost 6 bases and the J segment 3 bases; nucleotides outside the gene matches: 3. This sample stems from a study of shared clonotypes between healthy human individuals. Study-level background: CD4 naive and memory got three plates each, CD8 naive two, CD8 memory one.

The study ran the assay at deep level. Using immunoSEQ multiplex PCR, the repertoire was profiled, and TCRdb retains in-frame clones only, with some absent. The sample lists 2 million to 2.5 million clones, about 95% occurring once. In the naive CD8 group, cells lacked CD45RO and were positively selected for CCR7, so terminally differentiated effector memory CD45RA+ cells were left out. This sequence was found in a young man in good health. The gene calls are TRBV6-6 and TRBJ2-7; 12 bases agree with TRBD2. The sample was naive CD8+ T cells sorted from blood. CDR3 in amino acids: CASSLAGGLYEQYF. The CDR3 bases are TGTGCCAGCAGCCTAGCGGGAGGGCTCTACGAGCAGTACTTC.